The entry that follows covers one T cell receptor (beta chain) sequence. Its antigen remains unidentified. This entry is derived from a study of shared clonotypes between healthy human individuals. Regarding the study as a whole: Across a handful of donors, naive CD4 shared approximately 4.5%, naive CD8 under 4%, memory CD4 over 2%, memory CD8 0.35% to 0.5%.

CDR3 size: 15 residues. Germline V CDR1 and CDR2: MNHEY, SVGAGI. V lost 4 bases to trimming and J lost 4 bases; unmatched junction nucleotides: 7. For each subset, genomic DNA was distributed in equal portions over several immunoSEQ plates. Libraries were prepared by immunoSEQ multiplex PCR; TCRdb keeps only in-frame clonotypes and omits some of them. Seen here are under 1,100,000 clones, about 76% observed once, and the top ten hold approximately 1.5%. Sequences were obtained from memory CD4+ T cells sorted from blood. Subset given: CD45RA-negative fraction. V usage is TRBV6-5 and J usage is TRBJ2-3; 8 nucleotides align to TRBD2. This TCR was recovered from a man in his late teens or twenties in good health. The CDR3 here is CASSLKSGSADTQYF. The CDR3 nucleotides read TGTGCCAGCAGTTTAAAAAGCGGGAGTGCAGATACGCAGTATTTT.